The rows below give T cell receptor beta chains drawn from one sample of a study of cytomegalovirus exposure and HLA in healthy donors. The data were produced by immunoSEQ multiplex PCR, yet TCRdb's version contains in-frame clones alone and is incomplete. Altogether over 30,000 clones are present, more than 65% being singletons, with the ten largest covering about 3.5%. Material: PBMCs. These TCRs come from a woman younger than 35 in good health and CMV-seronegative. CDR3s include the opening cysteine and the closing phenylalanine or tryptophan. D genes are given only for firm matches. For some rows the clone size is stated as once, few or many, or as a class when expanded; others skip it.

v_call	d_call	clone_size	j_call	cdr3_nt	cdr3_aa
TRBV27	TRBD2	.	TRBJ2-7	TGTGCCAGCTCCGAGGTAGCGGGGGCCTACGAGCAGTACTTC	CASSEVAGAYEQYF
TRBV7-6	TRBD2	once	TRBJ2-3	TGTGCCAGCAGCTCTAGCGGGGGGGCCACAGATACGCAGTATTTT	CASSSSGGATDTQYF
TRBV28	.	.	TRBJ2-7	TGTGCCAGCAGTATCGGGACTTTATACAACGAGCAGTACTTC	CASSIGTLYNEQYF
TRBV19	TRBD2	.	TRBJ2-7	TGTGCCAGTAGTATAACTAGCGGTGAGTACGAGCAGTACTTC	CASSITSGEYEQYF
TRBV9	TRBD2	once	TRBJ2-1	TGTGCCAGCAGCGTAATGCCCGGGACTAGCAGAAACAATGAGCAGTTCTTC	CASSVMPGTSRNNEQFF
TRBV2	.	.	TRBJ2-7	TGTGCCAGCAGTGAACAGGATTACGAGCAGTACTTC	CASSEQDYEQYF
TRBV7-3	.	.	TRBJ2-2	TGTGCCAGCAGCCCCCCCGGATCAGCGGGCACCGGGGAGCTGTTTTTT	CASSPPGSAGTGELFF
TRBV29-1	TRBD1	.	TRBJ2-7	TGCAGCGTTGAAGATGGACAGGGCCCCTACGAGCAGTACTTC	CSVEDGQGPYEQYF
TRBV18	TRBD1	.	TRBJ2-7	TGTGCCAGCTCACCACCCTTACTTAAATCAAGGACAGGGAGAGTAGGGAGCTCCTACGAGCAGTACTTC	CASSPPLLKSRTGRVGSSYEQYF
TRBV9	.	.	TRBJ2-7	TGTGCCAGCAGCGTAGGACAGTCCTACGAGCAGTACTTC	CASSVGQSYEQYF
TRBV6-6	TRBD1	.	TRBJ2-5	TGTGCCAGCGGGGGGACAGGTAGGGGAGAGACCCAGTACTTC	CASGGTGRGETQYF